This T cell receptor (beta chain) was identified in a study of CD8 T cells in ankylosing spondylitis. TCRdb recomputed calls from the 5' RACE reads with MiXCR, one row per CDR3 protein. The data show some 400,000 distinct CDR3 sequences, 20% to 25% seen once. Trimming took 2 bases from V and 5 from J; bases not matched to a gene: 12. In germline, CDR1 is SGHRS, CDR2 YFSETQ. This CDR3 contains 16 residues. There are a few counts of this clonotype. Its antigen is not identified. Notes on the study in general: There was a TCR beta motif, made of fewer than 10 highly homologous variants, that appeared characteristic of ankylosing spondylitis blood.

This TCR was recovered from a male donor with ankylosing spondylitis. The chain is built from TRBV5-1 and TRBJ1-2, with TRBD1 matching 7 bases. Sequenced material: blood, either unsorted or a sorted T cell fraction (not recorded which). The CDR3 DNA is TGCGCCAGCAGCTTTAACCGGGACAGAGCGGGGTATGGCTACACCTTC. Protein product: CASSFNRDRAGYGYTF.